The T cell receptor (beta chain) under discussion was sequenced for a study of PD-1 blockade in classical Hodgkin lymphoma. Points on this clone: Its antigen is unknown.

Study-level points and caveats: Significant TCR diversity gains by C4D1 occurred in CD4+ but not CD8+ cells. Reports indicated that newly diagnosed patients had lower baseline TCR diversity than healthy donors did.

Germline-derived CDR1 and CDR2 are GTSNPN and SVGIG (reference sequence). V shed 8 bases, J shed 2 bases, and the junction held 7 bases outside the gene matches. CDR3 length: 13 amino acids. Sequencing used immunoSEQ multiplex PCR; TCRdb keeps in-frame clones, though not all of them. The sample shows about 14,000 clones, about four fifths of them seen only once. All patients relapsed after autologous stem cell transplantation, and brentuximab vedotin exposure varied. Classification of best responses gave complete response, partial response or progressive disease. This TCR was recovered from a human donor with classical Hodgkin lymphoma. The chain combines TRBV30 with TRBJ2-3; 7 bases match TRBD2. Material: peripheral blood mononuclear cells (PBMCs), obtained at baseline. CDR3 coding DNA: TGTGCCACCCGGGGGGAACTCACAGATACGCAGTATTTT. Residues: CATRGELTDTQYF.